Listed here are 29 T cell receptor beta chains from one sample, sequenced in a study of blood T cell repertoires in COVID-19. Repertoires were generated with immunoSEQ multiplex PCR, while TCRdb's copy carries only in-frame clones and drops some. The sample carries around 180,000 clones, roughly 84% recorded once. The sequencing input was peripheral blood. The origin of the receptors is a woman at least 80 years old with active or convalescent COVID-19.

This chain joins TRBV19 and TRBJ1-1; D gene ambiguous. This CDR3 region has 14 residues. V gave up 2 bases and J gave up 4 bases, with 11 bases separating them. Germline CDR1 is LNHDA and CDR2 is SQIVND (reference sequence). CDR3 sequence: CASSINLGSTEAFF. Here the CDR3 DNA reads TGTGCCAGTAGTATAAATCTGGGGAGCACTGAAGCTTTCTTT. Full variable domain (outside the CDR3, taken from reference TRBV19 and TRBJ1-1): DGGITQSPKYLFRKEGQNVTLSCEQNLNHDAMYWYRQDPGQGLRLIYYSQIVNDFQKGDIAEGYSVSREKKESFPLTVTSAQKNPTAFYLCASSINLGSTEAFFGQGTRLTVV.

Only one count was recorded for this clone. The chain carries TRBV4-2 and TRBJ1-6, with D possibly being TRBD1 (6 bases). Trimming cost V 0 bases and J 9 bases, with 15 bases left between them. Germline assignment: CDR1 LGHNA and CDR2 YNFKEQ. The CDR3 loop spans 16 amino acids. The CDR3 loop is CASSQDDGGGASPLHF. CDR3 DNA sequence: TGTGCCAGCAGCCAAGATGACGGGGGGGGCGCTTCACCCCTCCACTTT.

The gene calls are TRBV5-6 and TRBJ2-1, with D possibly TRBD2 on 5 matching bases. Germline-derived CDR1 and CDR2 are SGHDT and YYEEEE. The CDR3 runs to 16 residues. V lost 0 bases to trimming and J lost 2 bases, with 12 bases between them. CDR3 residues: CASSLGAGSAYNEQFF. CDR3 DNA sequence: TGTGCCAGCAGCTTGGGGGCGGGTTCCGCCTACAATGAGCAGTTCTTC.

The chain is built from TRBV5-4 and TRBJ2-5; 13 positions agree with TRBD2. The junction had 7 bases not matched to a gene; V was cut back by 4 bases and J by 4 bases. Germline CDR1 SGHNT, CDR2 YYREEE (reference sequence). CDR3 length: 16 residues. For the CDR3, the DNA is TGTGCCAGCAGCGCCAGACTAGCGGGAGGTGCAGAGACCCAGTACTTC. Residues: CASSARLAGGAETQYF.

This CDR3 reads CASSQRLAGAPDTQYF. CDR3 nucleotide sequence: TGTGCCAGCAGCCAGAGACTAGCGGGAGCCCCAGATACGCAGTATTTT. This chain links TRBV3-1 (or the pseudogene TRBV3-2) with TRBJ2-3; 12 bases agree with TRBD2. Germline V CDR1 and CDR2: LGHDT, YNNKEL (reference sequence). The CDR3 spans 16 residues. J gave up 4 bases and V 3 bases, and 5 bases lay outside the gene matches.

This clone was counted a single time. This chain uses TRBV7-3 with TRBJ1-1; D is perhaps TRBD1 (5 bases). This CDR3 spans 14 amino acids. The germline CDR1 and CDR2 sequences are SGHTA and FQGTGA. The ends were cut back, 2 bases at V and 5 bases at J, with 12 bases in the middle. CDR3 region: CASSLSAGSTEAFF. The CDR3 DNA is TGTGCCAGCAGCTTATCAGCAGGGTCGACTGAAGCTTTCTTT.

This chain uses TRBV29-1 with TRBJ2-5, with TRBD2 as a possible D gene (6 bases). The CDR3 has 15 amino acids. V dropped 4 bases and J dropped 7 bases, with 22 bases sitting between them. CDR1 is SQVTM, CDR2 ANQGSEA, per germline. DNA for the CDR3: TGCAGCGTTGTCATCGGGACTCCGACCGGGGGGACCCAGTACTTC. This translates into CSVVIGTPTGGTQYF.

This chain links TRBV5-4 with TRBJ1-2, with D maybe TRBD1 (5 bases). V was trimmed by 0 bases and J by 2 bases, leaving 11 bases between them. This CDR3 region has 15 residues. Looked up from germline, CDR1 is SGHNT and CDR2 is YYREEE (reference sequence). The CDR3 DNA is TGTGCCAGCAGCTTGGTGGTAGGGGCGAACTATGGCTACACCTTC. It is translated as CASSLVVGANYGYTF. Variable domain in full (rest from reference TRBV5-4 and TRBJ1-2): ETGVTQSPTHLIKTRGQQVTLRCSSQSGHNTVSWYQQALGQGPQFIFQYYREEENGRGNFPPRFSGLQFPNYSSELNVNALELDDSALYLCASSLVVGANYGYTFGSGTRLTVV.

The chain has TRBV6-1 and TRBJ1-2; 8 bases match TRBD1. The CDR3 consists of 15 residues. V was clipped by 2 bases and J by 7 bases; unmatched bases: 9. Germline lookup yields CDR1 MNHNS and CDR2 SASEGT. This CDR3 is CASSEKPRQGPGYTF. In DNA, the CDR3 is TGTGCCAGCAGTGAAAAACCGAGACAGGGGCCTGGCTACACCTTC.

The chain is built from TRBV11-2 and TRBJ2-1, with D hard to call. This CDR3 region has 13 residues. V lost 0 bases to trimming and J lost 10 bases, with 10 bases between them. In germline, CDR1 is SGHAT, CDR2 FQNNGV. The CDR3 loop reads CASSLDHATEQFF. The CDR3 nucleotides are TGTGCCAGCAGCTTAGATCACGCAACAGAGCAGTTCTTC.

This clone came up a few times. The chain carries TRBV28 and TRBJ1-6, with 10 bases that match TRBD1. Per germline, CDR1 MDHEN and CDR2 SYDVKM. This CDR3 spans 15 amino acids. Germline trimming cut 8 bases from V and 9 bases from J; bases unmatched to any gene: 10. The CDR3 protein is CASPARTGGSSPLHF. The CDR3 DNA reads TGTGCCAGCCCTGCAAGGACAGGGGGGTCTTCACCCCTCCACTTT.

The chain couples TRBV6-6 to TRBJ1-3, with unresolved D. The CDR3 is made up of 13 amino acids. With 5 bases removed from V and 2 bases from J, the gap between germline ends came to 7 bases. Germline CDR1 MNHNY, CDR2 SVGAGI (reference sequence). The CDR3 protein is CASSTPAGNTIYF. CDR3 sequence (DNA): TGTGCCAGCAGTACCCCAGCTGGAAACACCATATATTTT.

Here the CDR3 DNA reads TGTGCCATCAGTGATGGAGTCGGGGAGCTGTTTTTT. This sequence encodes CAISDGVGELFF. The gene calls are TRBV10-3 and TRBJ2-2; D is undetermined. Germline V CDR1 and CDR2: ENHRY, SYGVKD. V lost 3 bases and J lost 7, with 6 bases in between. CDR3 length: 12 amino acids.

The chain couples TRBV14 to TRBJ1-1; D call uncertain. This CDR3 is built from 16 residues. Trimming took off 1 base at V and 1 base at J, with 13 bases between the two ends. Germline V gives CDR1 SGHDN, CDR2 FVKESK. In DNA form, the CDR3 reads TGTGCCAGCAGCCAAGGAGTGTTCGCGGCGAACACTGAAGCTTTCTTT. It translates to CASSQGVFAANTEAFF.

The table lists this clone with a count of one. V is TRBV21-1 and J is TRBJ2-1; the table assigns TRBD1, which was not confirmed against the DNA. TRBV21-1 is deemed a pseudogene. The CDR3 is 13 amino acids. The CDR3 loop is CASSKLKGDEQFF. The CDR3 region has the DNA TGTGCCAGCAGCAAATTGAAGGGGGATGAGCAGTTCTTC.

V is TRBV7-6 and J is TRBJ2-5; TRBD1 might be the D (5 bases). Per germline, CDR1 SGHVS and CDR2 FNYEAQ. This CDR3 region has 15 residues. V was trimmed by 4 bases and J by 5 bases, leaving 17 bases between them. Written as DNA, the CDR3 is TGTGCCAGCAGCTCAAGTCGATTGCCAGGGGAGACCCAGTACTTC. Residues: CASSSSRLPGETQYF.

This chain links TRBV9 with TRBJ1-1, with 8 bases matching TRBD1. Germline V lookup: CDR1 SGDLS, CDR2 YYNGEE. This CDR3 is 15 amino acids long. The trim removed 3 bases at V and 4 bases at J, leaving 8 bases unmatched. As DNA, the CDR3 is TGTGCCAGCAGCGCCAGGACAGGGAGGGTCACTGAAGCTTTCTTT. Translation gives CASSARTGRVTEAFF.

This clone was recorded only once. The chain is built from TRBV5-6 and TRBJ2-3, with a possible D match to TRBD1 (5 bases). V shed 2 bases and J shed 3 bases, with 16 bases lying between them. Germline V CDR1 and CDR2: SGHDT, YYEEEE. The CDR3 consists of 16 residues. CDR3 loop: CASSLLGQGVTDTQYF. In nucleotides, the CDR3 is TGTGCCAGCAGCTTATTGGGGCAGGGTGTTACAGATACGCAGTATTTT.

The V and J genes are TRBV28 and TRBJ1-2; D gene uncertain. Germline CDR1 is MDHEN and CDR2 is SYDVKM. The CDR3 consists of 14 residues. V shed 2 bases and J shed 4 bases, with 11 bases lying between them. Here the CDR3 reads CASSLVGRFYGYTF. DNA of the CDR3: TGTGCCAGCAGTTTAGTCGGCAGGTTCTATGGCTACACCTTC.

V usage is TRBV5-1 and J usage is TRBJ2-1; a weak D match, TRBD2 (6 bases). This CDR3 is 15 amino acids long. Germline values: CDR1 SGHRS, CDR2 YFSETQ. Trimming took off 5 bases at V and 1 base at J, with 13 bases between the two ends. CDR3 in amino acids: CASRTGLDSYNEQFF. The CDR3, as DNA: TGCGCCAGCAGAACGGGACTCGATTCCTACAATGAGCAGTTCTTC. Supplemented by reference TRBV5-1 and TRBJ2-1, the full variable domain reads KAGVTQTPRYLIKTRGQQVTLSCSPISGHRSVSWYQQTPGQGLQFLFEYFSETQRNKGNFPGRFSGRQFSNSRSEMNVSTLELGDSALYLCASRTGLDSYNEQFFGPGTRLTVL.

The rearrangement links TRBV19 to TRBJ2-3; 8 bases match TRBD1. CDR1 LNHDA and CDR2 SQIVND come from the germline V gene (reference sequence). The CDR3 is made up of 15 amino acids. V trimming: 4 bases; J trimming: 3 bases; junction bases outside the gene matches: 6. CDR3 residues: CASSTRTGSTDTQYF. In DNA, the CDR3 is TGTGCCAGTAGTACCCGGACAGGGAGTACAGATACGCAGTATTTT.

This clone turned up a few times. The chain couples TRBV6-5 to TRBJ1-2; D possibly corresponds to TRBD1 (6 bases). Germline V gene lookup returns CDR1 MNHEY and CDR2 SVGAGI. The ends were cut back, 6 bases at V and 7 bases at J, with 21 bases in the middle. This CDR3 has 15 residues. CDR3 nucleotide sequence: TGTGCCAGCAGAGACGACAGGTTCGCAATCTCTGGCTACACCTTC. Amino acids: CASRDDRFAISGYTF.

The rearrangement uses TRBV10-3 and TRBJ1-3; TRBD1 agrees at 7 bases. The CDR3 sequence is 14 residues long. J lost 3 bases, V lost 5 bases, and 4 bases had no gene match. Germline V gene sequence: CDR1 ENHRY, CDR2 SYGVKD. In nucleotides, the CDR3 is TGTGCCATCAGTAACCGGGACAGTGGAAACACCATATATTTT. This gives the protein CAISNRDSGNTIYF.

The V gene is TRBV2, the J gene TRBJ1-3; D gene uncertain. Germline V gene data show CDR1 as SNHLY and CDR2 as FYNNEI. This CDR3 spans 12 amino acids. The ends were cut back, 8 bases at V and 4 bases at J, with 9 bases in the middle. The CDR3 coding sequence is TGTGCCAGCCGGGTCGACGGAAACACCATATATTTT. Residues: CASRVDGNTIYF. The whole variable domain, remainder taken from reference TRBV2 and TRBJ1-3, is EPEVTQTPSHQVTQMGQEVILRCVPISNHLYFYWYRQILGQKVEFLVSFYNNEISEKSEIFDDQFSVERPDGSNFTLKIRSTKLEDSAMYFCASRVDGNTIYFGEGSWLTVV.

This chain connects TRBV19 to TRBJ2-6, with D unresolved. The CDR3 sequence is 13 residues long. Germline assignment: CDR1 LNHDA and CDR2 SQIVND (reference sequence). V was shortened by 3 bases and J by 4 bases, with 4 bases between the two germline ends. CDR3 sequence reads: CASSIEGANVLTF. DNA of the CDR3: TGTGCCAGTAGTATTGAGGGGGCCAACGTCCTGACTTTC.

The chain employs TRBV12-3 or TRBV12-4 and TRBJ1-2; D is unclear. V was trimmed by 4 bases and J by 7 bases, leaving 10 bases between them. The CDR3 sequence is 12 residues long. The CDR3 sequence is CASSSDSPGYTF. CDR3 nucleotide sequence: TGTGCCAGCAGTTCTGACTCCCCTGGCTACACCTTC.

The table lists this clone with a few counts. CDR3 DNA sequence: TGTGCCAGCACGACAGGGGTGGCCGAGGTCACTGAAGCTTTCTTT. Translated, it gives CASTTGVAEVTEAFF. The chain carries TRBV6-5 and TRBJ1-1, with 8 positions matching TRBD1. CDR1 MNHEY and CDR2 SVGAGI come from the germline V gene. The junction had 11 bases not matched to a gene; V was cut back by 7 bases and J by 4 bases. The length of the CDR3 is 15 residues.

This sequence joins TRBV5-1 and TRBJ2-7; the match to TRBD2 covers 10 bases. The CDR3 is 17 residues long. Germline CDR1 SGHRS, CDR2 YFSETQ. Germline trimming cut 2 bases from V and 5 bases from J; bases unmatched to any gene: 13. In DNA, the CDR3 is TGCGCCAGCAGCTTATCCGTTGTGTCTAGCGGGAGTAACGAGCAGTACTTC. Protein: CASSLSVVSSGSNEQYF.

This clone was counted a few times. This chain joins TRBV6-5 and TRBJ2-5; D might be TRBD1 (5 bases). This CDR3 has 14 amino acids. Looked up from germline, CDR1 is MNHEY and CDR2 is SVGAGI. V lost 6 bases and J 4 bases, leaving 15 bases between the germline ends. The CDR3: CASSPVLGRETQYF. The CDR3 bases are TGTGCCAGCAGCCCGGTCTTGGGGCGAGAGACCCAGTACTTC.